Below are 9 T cell receptor beta chains sequenced from a single sample in a study of PD-L1 blockade in urothelial cancer. Here immunoSEQ multiplex PCR was the method, and the copy in TCRdb shows in-frame clones only, minus some. The sample shows around 120,000 clones, 70% to 90% of them seen only once. The material was PBMCs, obtained around atezolizumab (anti-PD-L1) treatment. Every receptor here comes from a man aged 45-65 years with urothelial cancer.

The rearrangement joins TRBV6-1 to TRBJ2-2, with TRBD1 identical over 10 bases. The CDR3 consists of 15 residues. With V trimmed by 7 bases and J by 7 bases, 9 bases remained unmatched. Germline CDR1 and CDR2: MNHNS and SASEGT. DNA for the CDR3: TGTGCCAGCACTACGACAGGGGGCGGGGGCGGGGAGCTGTTTTTT. This codes for CASTTTGGGGGELFF.

In nucleotides, the CDR3 is TGTGCCAGCAGCAAGACATATCAAGAGACCCAGTACTTC. This codes for CASSKTYQETQYF. The rearrangement uses TRBV11-2 and TRBJ2-5; no reliable D call. Trimming removed 5 bases at V and 2 bases at J, with 9 bases between. CDR1 is SGHAT and CDR2 is FQNNGV in the germline V gene. There are 13 residues in the CDR3.

The chain carries TRBV6-5 and TRBJ2-1, with 12 bases identical to TRBD2. Per germline, CDR1 MNHEY and CDR2 SVGAGI. J was trimmed by 7 bases and V by 6 bases; bases with no gene match: 7. CDR3 length: 15 amino acids. CDR3 sequence reads: CASRKAGTSGNEQFF. The CDR3 nucleotides are TGTGCCAGCAGGAAAGCAGGGACTAGCGGGAATGAGCAGTTCTTC.

V gene TRBV27 combines with J gene TRBJ2-7; tentative D call: TRBD1 (5 bases). The CDR3 length is 10 residues. The germline gives CDR1 MNHEY, CDR2 SMNVEV (reference sequence). Trimming stripped 6 bases from V and 5 bases from J, with 5 bases between. The CDR3 protein is CASRTDEQYF. As DNA, the CDR3 is TGTGCCAGCAGGACAGACGAGCAGTACTTC.

This clone was seen once. In nucleotides, the CDR3 is TGTGCCAGCAGCCTCAACGCCGGAAAGACAGGGAGCGGCTACACCTTC. Its translation is CASSLNAGKTGSGYTF. The chain joins TRBV5-6 to TRBJ1-2, with 7 nucleotides matching TRBD1. The CDR3 length is 16 residues. Trimming removed 4 bases from V and 8 bases from J; junction bases left unmatched: 17. Germline CDR1 is SGHDT and CDR2 is YYEEEE.

The DNA for the CDR3 is TGCGCCAGCAGCCAATCTGGACTAGCGGGAGGGAACGAGCAGTACTTC. This codes for CASSQSGLAGGNEQYF. The chain combines TRBV4-1 with TRBJ2-7, with TRBD2 identical over 15 bases. Germline trimming cut 2 bases from V and 5 bases from J; bases unmatched to any gene: 4. CDR3 size: 16 residues. Germline V gene lookup returns CDR1 MGHRA and CDR2 YSYEKL.

CDR3 residues: CASSLALASRWVYEQYF. CDR3 DNA: TGTGCCAGCAGCTTAGCGTTGGCTAGTAGGTGGGTTTACGAGCAGTACTTC. The gene calls are TRBV7-2 and TRBJ2-7; D remains unclear. The CDR3 has 17 residues. CDR1 and CDR2 from the germline V gene are SGHTA and FQGNSA. V lost 0 bases to trimming and J lost 4 bases, with 19 bases between them.

Of note for this clone: Distinct nucleotide sequences in the sample also encode this CDR3. The rearrangement uses TRBV18 and TRBJ1-3, with 7 nucleotides matching TRBD1. There are 15 residues in the CDR3. J gave up 0 bases and V 4 bases, and 3 bases lay outside the gene matches. The germline V gene encodes CDR1 KGHSH and CDR2 LQKENI. The CDR3 sequence is CASSRTGDSGNTIYF. The CDR3 DNA sequence: TGTGCCAGCTCACGTACAGGGGACTCTGGAAACACCATATATTTT. Variable domain in full (rest from reference TRBV18 and TRBJ1-3): NAGVMQNPRHLVRRRGQEARLRCSPMKGHSHVYWYRQLPEEGLKFMVYLQKENIIDESGMPKERFSAEFPKEGPSILRIQQVVRGDSAAYFCASSRTGDSGNTIYFGEGSWLTVV.

The chain recombines TRBV28 with TRBJ2-5, with D possibly matching TRBD1 (6 bases). Looked up from germline, CDR1 is MDHEN and CDR2 is SYDVKM. CDR3 length: 14 residues. The ends were cut back, 7 bases at V and 6 bases at J, with 18 bases in the middle. The CDR3 reads CASMGVGALKTQYF. The DNA for the CDR3 is TGTGCCAGCATGGGGGTGGGGGCATTGAAGACCCAGTACTTC.